Each of the 2 T cell receptor beta chains below was sequenced from the same sample in a study of T cells in Graves' hyperthyroidism and ophthalmopathy. What was amplified from RNA transcripts were TCR beta CDR3 regions. The TCR CDR3 was amplified in a first-round RT-PCR using the HTBI primer set. Each CDR3 protein gets one entry after TCRdb re-called the multiplex PCR reads with MiXCR. The sample consists of nearly 600,000 distinct CDR3 sequences, around 14% of them appearing once. Specimen: blood. These receptors were obtained from a woman younger than 35 with Graves' ophthalmopathy.

In the case of this clonotype: With a much larger clone just one base away, this may be a read error. The rearrangement uses TRBV2 and TRBJ1-1; TRBD1 might be the D (6 bases). The V end lost 6 bases, the J end lost 4 bases, and 21 bases lay between the germline ends. CDR3 length equals 16 residues. Germline CDR1 and CDR2: SNHLY and FYNNEI. CDR3 protein: CASSPRGGGVGTEAFF. CDR3 DNA: TGTGCCAGCAGCCCCCGAGGGGGAGGGGTGGGCACTGAAGCTTTCTTT.

This clonotype was found many times. J is TRBJ2-1 and V is TRBV14; D not certain. Trimming left V 1 base short and J 3 bases short, with 13 bases between. The germline CDR1 and CDR2 sequences are SGHDN and FVKESK. The CDR3 has 16 residues. The CDR3 protein is CASSQGPALFYNEQFF. The DNA of the CDR3 is TGTGCCAGCAGCCAAGGCCCCGCACTATTCTACAATGAGCAGTTCTTC. Drawing the rest from reference TRBV14 and TRBJ2-1, the complete variable domain is EAGVTQFPSHSVIEKGQTVTLRCDPISGHDNLYWYRRVMGKEIKFLLHFVKESKQDESGMPNNRFLAERTGGTYSTLKVQPAELEDSGVYFCASSQGPALFYNEQFFGPGTRLTVL.